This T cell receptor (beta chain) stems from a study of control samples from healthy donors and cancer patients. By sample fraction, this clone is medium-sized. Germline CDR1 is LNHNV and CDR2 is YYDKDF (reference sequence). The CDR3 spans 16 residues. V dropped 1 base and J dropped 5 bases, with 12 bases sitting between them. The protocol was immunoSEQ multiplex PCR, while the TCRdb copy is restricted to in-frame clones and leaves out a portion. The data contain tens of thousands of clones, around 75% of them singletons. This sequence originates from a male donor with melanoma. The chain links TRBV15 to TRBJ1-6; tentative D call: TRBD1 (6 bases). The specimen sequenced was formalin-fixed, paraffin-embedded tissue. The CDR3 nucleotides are TGTGCCACCAGCAGAGGGTCAGGGGTCGATAATTCACCCCTCCACTTT. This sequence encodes CATSRGSGVDNSPLHF.